This is a list of T cell receptor beta chains from one sample in a study of CD8 T cells in ankylosing spondylitis. TCRdb independently ran MiXCR on the 5' RACE reads; one entry per CDR3 protein. Of 200,000 or so distinct CDR3 sequences listed, 10% to 15% are singletons. Sequenced material: blood, either unsorted or a sorted T cell fraction (not recorded which). The receptors come from a female donor with ankylosing spondylitis or in good health (not recorded which). CDR3s include the opening cysteine and the closing phenylalanine or tryptophan. D genes are given only for firm matches. The size field reads once, few, many, or a class for an expanded clone.

J gene,D gene,clone size,V gene,CDR3 protein,CDR3 DNA
TRBJ2-1,.,many,TRBV7-2,CASRKGASVDEQFF,TGTGCCAGCAGAAAAGGGGCTAGCGTCGATGAGCAGTTCTTC
TRBJ2-7,TRBD2,once,TRBV29-1,CSVVAGGGYEQHF,TGCAGCGTTGTCGCGGGAGGAGGATACGAGCAGCACTTC
TRBJ2-7,TRBD2,many,TRBV14,CASSQSSGYEQYF,TGTGCCAGCAGCCAGAGTAGCGGGTACGAGCAGTACTTC
TRBJ2-5,TRBD2,many,TRBV5-1,CASSLGLAVEETQYF,TGCGCCAGCAGCTTGGGACTAGCGGTTGAAGAGACCCAGTACTTC
TRBJ2-3,.,many,TRBV28,CASSRTGVYTDTQYF,TGTGCCAGCAGTCGGACCGGGGTTTACACAGATACGCAGTATTTT
TRBJ1-5,.,many,TRBV19,CASSILGDHQPQHF,TGTGCCAGTAGTATACTCGGGGACCATCAGCCCCAGCATTTT
TRBJ2-1,TRBD2,many,TRBV28,CASLGLADYNEQFF,TGTGCCAGCCTGGGACTAGCGGACTACAATGAGCAGTTCTTC
TRBJ2-7,TRBD1,many,TRBV29-1,CSVDLGQGKNDEQYF,TGCAGCGTTGACCTTGGACAGGGAAAGAACGACGAGCAGTACTTC
TRBJ2-7,TRBD2,many,TRBV7-2,CASSFGTRGSEQYF,TGTGCCAGCAGCTTCGGGACTAGAGGGTCCGAGCAGTACTTC
TRBJ2-3,TRBD2,many,TRBV7-2,CASSYSGRTSTDTQYF,TGTGCCAGCAGCTACAGCGGGAGAACTAGCACAGATACGCAGTATTTT
TRBJ1-5,.,many,TRBV9,CASSEGAGGSNQPQHF,TGTGCCAGCAGTGAAGGGGCGGGAGGGAGTAATCAGCCCCAGCATTTT
TRBJ2-7,.,many,TRBV5-1,CASSMDSYEQYF,TGCGCCAGCAGCATGGACAGCTACGAGCAGTACTTC
TRBJ1-3,.,many,TRBV6-1,CASSEVSGTEGNTIYF,TGTGCCAGCAGTGAAGTCTCTGGGACTGAAGGAAACACCATATATTTT
TRBJ2-1,TRBD2,medium-sized,TRBV4-2,CASSPLAGGNNEQFF,TGTGCCAGCTCCCCCCTAGCGGGAGGGAACAATGAGCAGTTCTTC